This entry lists 2 T cell receptor beta chains sequenced from one sample in a study of blood T cell repertoires in COVID-19. Some clones are missing from TCRdb's copy, which holds only in-frame ones; the method was immunoSEQ multiplex PCR. The top ten hold less than 5.5% of the sample, which has some 130,000 clones, roughly 89% seen once. The sample consisted of PBMCs or T cells enriched from blood (not recorded which). These TCRs come from a man aged 45-65 years who had recovered from COVID-19.

The CDR3 here is CASSYSIREGLEQYF. In DNA form, the CDR3 reads TGTGCCAGCAGTTACTCGATCCGGGAGGGCCTCGAGCAGTACTTC. V is TRBV6-5 and J is TRBJ2-7; TRBD2 matches at 8 bases. Germline V gene lookup returns CDR1 MNHEY and CDR2 SVGAGI. The CDR3 is made up of 15 amino acids. V lost 0 bases to trimming and J lost 6 bases; unmatched junction nucleotides: 7.

This chain uses TRBV30 with TRBJ1-5; maybe TRBD1 (6 bases). V dropped 4 bases and J dropped 3 bases, with 10 bases sitting between them. The CDR3 totals 13 residues. Germline V lookup: CDR1 GTSNPN, CDR2 SVGIG (reference sequence). This chain's CDR3 is CAWNRQDNQPQHF. For the CDR3, the DNA is TGTGCCTGGAACAGACAGGACAATCAGCCCCAGCATTTT. The whole variable domain, remainder taken from reference TRBV30 and TRBJ1-5, is SQTIHQWPATLVQPVGSPLSLECTVEGTSNPNLYWYRQAAGRGLQLLFYSVGIGQISSEVPQNLSASRPQDRQFILSSKKLLLSDSGFYLCAWNRQDNQPQHFGDGTRLSIL.